The 19 T cell receptor beta chains listed next were all sequenced from one sample in a study of cytomegalovirus exposure and HLA in healthy donors. Vbeta (60) and Jbeta (13) primers were used in the PCR. Clones were read by immunoSEQ multiplex PCR, and TCRdb kept only the in-frame ones, dropping some. The data show about 200,000 clones, 86% seen once. The material sequenced was PBMCs. The receptors were gathered from a woman aged 25-40 years in good health and CMV-seronegative.

The sample holds one count of this clone. The rearrangement uses TRBV19 and TRBJ1-6; TRBD1 aligns across 8 bases. Per germline, CDR1 LNHDA and CDR2 SQIVND (reference sequence). This CDR3 region has 15 residues. Germline trimming cut 9 bases from V and 5 bases from J; bases unmatched to any gene: 9. CDR3 region: CASKDRAKDNSPLHF. In DNA, the CDR3 is TGTGCCAGCAAGGACAGGGCGAAGGATAATTCACCCCTCCACTTT.

The chain carries TRBV5-6 and TRBJ1-3; D not certain. V was clipped by 2 bases and J by 0 bases, with 3 bases between them. The CDR3 spans 13 residues. Germline CDR1 reads SGHDT; CDR2 reads YYEEEE. The DNA for the CDR3 is TGTGCCAGCAGCTTCTACTCTGGAAACACCATATATTTT. Translation: CASSFYSGNTIYF.

The chain recombines TRBV28 with TRBJ2-7, with a weak D call TRBD1 (5 bases). CDR1 is MDHEN, CDR2 SYDVKM, per germline. This CDR3 comprises 13 residues. V gave up 7 bases and J gave up 3 bases, with 13 bases separating them. Here the CDR3 reads CASKFPGNYEQYF. The CDR3 nucleotides are TGTGCCAGCAAGTTTCCAGGGAACTACGAGCAGTACTTC.

This rearrangement joins TRBV7-3 to TRBJ1-2, with a tentative D call TRBD1 (6 bases). Germline lookup yields CDR1 SGHTA and CDR2 FQGTGA. The germline V and J ends were trimmed by 5 bases and 5 bases, with 15 bases remaining between them. This CDR3 is 14 amino acids long. CDR3 in amino acids: CASSPRTELYGYTF. CDR3 nucleotide sequence: TGTGCCAGCAGCCCCCGGACAGAATTATATGGCTACACCTTC. Looking up the rest from reference TRBV7-3 and TRBJ1-2 gives the full variable domain: GAGVSQTPSNKVTEKGKYVELRCDPISGHTALYWYRQSLGQGPEFLIYFQGTGAADDSGLPNDRFFAVRPEGSVSTLKIQRTERGDSAVYLCASSPRTELYGYTFGSGTRLTVV.

The gene calls are TRBV6-1 and TRBJ2-7, with D perhaps TRBD1 (7 bases). Trimming took off 3 bases at V and 1 base at J, with 16 bases between the two ends. Germline lookup yields CDR1 MNHNS and CDR2 SASEGT. The CDR3 has 16 residues. CDR3 residues: CASSDPRQGGSYEQYF. Here the CDR3 DNA reads TGTGCCAGCAGTGATCCCCGCCAGGGGGGATCCTACGAGCAGTACTTC.

The chain uses TRBV6-5 and TRBJ2-2; TRBD2 might be the D (5 bases). V was pared by 8 bases and J by 1 base, with 8 bases between. Germline V gives CDR1 MNHEY, CDR2 SVGAGI. The CDR3 sequence is 13 residues long. The CDR3 reads CASGRVNTGELFF. CDR3 nucleotides: TGTGCCAGCGGGAGAGTGAACACCGGGGAGCTGTTTTTT.

The V call is TRBV27, the J call TRBJ2-1, with no clear D. V was shortened by 7 bases and J by 0 bases, with 16 bases between the two germline ends. The CDR3 loop spans 16 amino acids. From germline, CDR1 is MNHEY and CDR2 SMNVEV (reference sequence). The CDR3 loop reads CASNKSPSSSYNEQFF. The DNA for the CDR3 is TGTGCCAGCAATAAAAGCCCAAGTAGCTCCTACAATGAGCAGTTCTTC.

In this sample, this clone turned up once. J is TRBJ2-3 and V is TRBV5-4; TRBD2 matches at 10 bases. The germline gives CDR1 SGHNT, CDR2 YYREEE (reference sequence). The J segment lost 2 bases and the V segment lost 2 bases, leaving 8 bases of the junction unmatched. CDR3 length: 17 amino acids. The CDR3 reads CASSLPLAGVITDTQYF. DNA of the CDR3: TGTGCCAGCAGCTTACCTCTAGCGGGGGTAATCACAGATACGCAGTATTTT.

This chain connects TRBV6-1 to TRBJ2-3; D is undetermined. CDR3 length equals 12 residues. V was pared by 6 bases and J by 5 bases, with 9 bases between. The germline gives CDR1 MNHNS, CDR2 SASEGT. CDR3 region: CASSQAGDTQYF. The CDR3 DNA is TGTGCCAGCAGCCAAGCCGGAGATACGCAGTATTTT.

The chain employs TRBV28 and TRBJ1-2, with D maybe TRBD1 (6 bases). V shed 3 bases and J shed 0 bases, with 11 bases lying between them. Germline V lookup: CDR1 MDHEN, CDR2 SYDVKM. CDR3 length equals 15 residues. The CDR3 nucleotides are TGTGCCAGCAGTTTTCAGGGGCCCACTAACTATGGCTACACCTTC. It encodes CASSFQGPTNYGYTF.

The CDR3 here is CSVEKQGNTEAFF. CDR3 coding DNA: TGCAGCGTTGAGAAACAGGGGAACACTGAAGCTTTCTTT. J is TRBJ1-1 and V is TRBV29-1, with a tentative D call TRBD1 (6 bases). V lost 3 bases to trimming and J lost 1 base, with 9 bases between them. Germline assignment: CDR1 SQVTM and CDR2 ANQGSEA. This CDR3 is built from 13 residues.

CDR3 loop: CASSISRAYEQYF. CDR3 nucleotide sequence: TGTGCCAGTAGTATTTCCAGGGCCTACGAGCAGTACTTC. This chain links TRBV19 with TRBJ2-7; TRBD1 might be the D (5 bases). The CDR3 consists of 13 residues. Germline assignment: CDR1 LNHDA and CDR2 SQIVND (reference sequence). V was shortened by 3 bases and J by 2 bases, with 8 bases between the two germline ends.

V is TRBV19 and J is TRBJ2-2, with TRBD1 as a possible D gene (5 bases). V lost 3 bases, J lost 5 bases, and 13 bases lay in between. Germline assignment: CDR1 LNHDA and CDR2 SQIVND (reference sequence). The CDR3 consists of 15 residues. The DNA for the CDR3 is TGTGCCAGTAGTATGAGACAAGGGGCGACCGGGGAGCTGTTTTTT. This codes for CASSMRQGATGELFF.

The chain couples TRBV7-3 to TRBJ2-5, with D unresolved. Trimming removed 0 bases from V and 5 bases from J, with 7 bases in between. CDR3 length: 13 residues. Germline CDR1 reads SGHTA; CDR2 reads FQGTGA. The CDR3 region has the DNA TGTGCCAGCAGCTTAACCCGCGTTGAGACCCAGTACTTC. Protein sequence: CASSLTRVETQYF.

The rearrangement uses TRBV5-1 and TRBJ2-2, with 7 bases fitting TRBD1. The CDR3 length is 15 residues. The V gene end was trimmed by 4 bases and the J gene end by 0 bases; junction bases not matched to a gene: 3. The germline CDR1 and CDR2 sequences are SGHRS and YFSETQ. The CDR3 sequence is CASSVQGSNTGELFF. The CDR3 DNA follows: TGCGCCAGCAGCGTACAGGGGTCGAACACCGGGGAGCTGTTTTTT.

This sequence joins TRBV9 and TRBJ2-5; tentative D call: TRBD1 (6 bases). The CDR3 sequence is 15 residues long. Germline V lookup: CDR1 SGDLS, CDR2 YYNGEE. V was shortened by 4 bases and J by 6 bases, with 19 bases between the two germline ends. The CDR3 DNA sequence: TGTGCCAGCAGCCCCACCTCAATCGGGACACAGACCCAGTACTTC. It encodes CASSPTSIGTQTQYF.

The sample holds one count of this clone. Its ends do not fully match the called genes, so a read error is possible. The V and J genes are TRBV7-7 and TRBJ1-6; TRBD1 is a possible D gene (5 bases). This CDR3 is 16 amino acids long. Germline V gives CDR1 SSHAT, CDR2 FNYEAQ (reference sequence). The CDR3 loop is CASSRQLSSYNSPLHF. CDR3 sequence (DNA): TGTGCTAGCAGCCGACAGCTAAGCTCCTATAATTCACCCCTCCACTTT.

The chain links TRBV5-4 to TRBJ2-1; D unresolved. The CDR3 runs 12 residues. CDR1 SGHNT and CDR2 YYREEE come from the germline V gene (reference sequence). The V gene lost 1 base and the J gene lost 4 bases, with 3 bases spanning the gap. The CDR3 DNA is TGTGCCAGCAGCTTGCCGTACAATGAGCAGTTCTTC. Translating it yields CASSLPYNEQFF.

The chain links TRBV15 to TRBJ2-1; 12 nucleotides agree with TRBD2. The J segment lost 4 bases and the V segment lost 5 bases, leaving 3 bases of the junction unmatched. The CDR3 length is 15 residues. Germline CDR1 LNHNV, CDR2 YYDKDF (reference sequence). The CDR3 protein is CATSLGLAGYNEQFF. CDR3 DNA: TGTGCCACCAGCCTTGGACTAGCGGGATACAATGAGCAGTTCTTC.